In its sample, the clone carrying this T cell receptor (beta chain) was seen a few times. The antigen is undetermined. Authors of the study amplified TCR beta CDR3 regions from RNA transcripts. The HTBI primer set served for first-round RT-PCR of the TCR CDR3. MiXCR, applied by TCRdb to the multiplex PCR reads, yields one record per CDR3 protein. The repertoire has some 770,000 distinct CDR3 sequences, 15% to 20% of them found once; the top ten carry 8.4%. Any patient presenting with uncontrolled infection, other autoimmune disease, pregnancy or lactation was left out. The sample originates from a study of T cells in Graves' hyperthyroidism and ophthalmopathy. With V trimmed by 0 bases and J by 5 bases, 9 bases remained unmatched. The germline gives CDR1 MNHEY, CDR2 SVGAGI. The CDR3 loop spans 16 amino acids. General study points: A model built on 13 V-J features separated ophthalmopathy from stable hyperthyroidism. Ophthalmopathy was predicted by the model a median of approximately 6 months ahead of onset.

The sample taken for sequencing was blood. This chain connects TRBV6-5 to TRBJ2-7; 8 positions match TRBD2. This clonotype was obtained from a man younger than 35 with Graves' hyperthyroidism. CDR3: CASSYSPGLGVHEQYF. For the CDR3, the DNA is TGTGCCAGCAGTTACTCGCCGGGACTAGGAGTACACGAGCAGTACTTC.